One sample yielded the 2 T cell receptor beta chains listed below, sequenced in a study of cytomegalovirus exposure and HLA in healthy donors. The PCR contained 60 Vbeta and 13 Jbeta primers. Sequenced by immunoSEQ multiplex PCR; TCRdb stores in-frame clones only, minus some. Of around 90,000 clones listed, 85% are singletons. What was sequenced was PBMCs. All receptors derive from a man aged 40-50 years in good health and CMV-seropositive.

The rearrangement joins TRBV20-1 to TRBJ1-1; no definite D call. This CDR3 comprises 11 residues. Germline V lookup: CDR1 DFQATT, CDR2 SNEGSKA (reference sequence). Trimming stripped 1 base from V and 3 bases from J, with 3 bases between. Here the CDR3 DNA reads TGCAGTGCTAGAGCCGACACTGAAGCTTTCTTT. Residues: CSARADTEAFF.

Only one count was recorded for this clone. The rearrangement uses TRBV7-2 and TRBJ2-1; D possibly corresponds to TRBD2 (7 bases). This CDR3 is built from 14 residues. V was clipped by 5 bases and J by 15 bases, with 23 bases between them. Looked up from germline, CDR1 is SGHTA and CDR2 is FQGNSA. Written as DNA, the CDR3 is TGTGCCAGCAGCCTTAGGGGGAGCGGGGACCTACGGTTCTTC. This translates into CASSLRGSGDLRFF. Filled out from reference TRBV7-2 and TRBJ2-1, the complete variable domain reads GAGVSQSPSNKVTEKGKDVELRCDPISGHTALYWYRQSLGQGLEFLIYFQGNSAPDKSGLPSDRFSAERTGGSVSTLTIQRTQQEDSAVYLCASSLRGSGDLRFFGPGTRLTVL.